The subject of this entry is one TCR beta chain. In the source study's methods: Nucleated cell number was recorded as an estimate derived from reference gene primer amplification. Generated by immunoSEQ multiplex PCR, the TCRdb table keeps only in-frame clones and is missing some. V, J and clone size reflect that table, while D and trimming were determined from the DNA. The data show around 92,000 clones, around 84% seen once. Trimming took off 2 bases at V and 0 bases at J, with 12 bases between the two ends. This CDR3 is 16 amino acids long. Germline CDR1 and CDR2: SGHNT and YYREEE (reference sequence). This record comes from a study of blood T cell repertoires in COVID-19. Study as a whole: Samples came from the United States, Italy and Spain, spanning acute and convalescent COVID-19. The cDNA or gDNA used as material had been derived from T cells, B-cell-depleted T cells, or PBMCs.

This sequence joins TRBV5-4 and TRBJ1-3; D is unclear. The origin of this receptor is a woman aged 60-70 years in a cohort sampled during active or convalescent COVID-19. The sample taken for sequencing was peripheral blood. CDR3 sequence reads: CASSFGGPSSGNTIYF. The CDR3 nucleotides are TGTGCCAGCAGCTTTGGAGGGCCGAGCTCTGGAAACACCATATATTTT.